This passage covers 26 T cell receptor beta chains from one sample sequenced in a study of regulatory T cells in long-lasting Graves disease. Sequencing libraries for TCR beta were prepared with iRepertoire HTBI primers and Arm-PCR of CDR3 regions. TCRdb fed the multiplex PCR reads into MiXCR, producing one record per CDR3 protein. This sample has 700,000 or so distinct CDR3 sequences; roughly 30% occur once, and the top ten carry around 40%. Noted time point: persistent/refractory GD, antithyroid drugs over 5 years with positive TRAb. Following extraction of RNA from PBMCs, that RNA was used to make the TCR library. Material: peripheral blood mononuclear cells (PBMCs), obtained when the disease was refractory, from a patient treated with antithyroid drugs. The source of these receptors is a female donor with Graves disease.

V and J are TRBV29-1 and TRBJ2-7; TRBD2 aligns across 11 bases. Germline values: CDR1 SQVTM, CDR2 ANQGSEA. The CDR3 extends over 14 amino acids. V shed 4 bases, J shed 3 bases, and the junction held 5 bases outside the gene matches. The CDR3 region has the DNA TGCAGCGTTGGGGAGGGACTAGCGGACTACGAGCAGTACTTC. Translating gives CSVGEGLADYEQYF.

The chain joins TRBV13 to TRBJ2-1, with TRBD2 matching over 12 bases. CDR1 is PRHDT, CDR2 FYEKMQ, per germline (reference sequence). The CDR3 runs to 16 residues. V shed 2 bases and J 8 bases; nucleotides not matched to a gene: 7. DNA for the CDR3: TGTGCCAGCAGCTTATCACTAGCGGGGGGTGGCGATGAGCAGTTCTTC. Translated, it gives CASSLSLAGGGDEQFF.

This clonotype has ten or more counts. J is TRBJ1-1 and V is TRBV6-1, with a possible D match to TRBD1 (5 bases). V was clipped by 5 bases and J by 6 bases, with 10 bases between them. CDR3 size: 12 residues. CDR1 is MNHNS and CDR2 is SASEGT in the germline V gene. The CDR3 DNA is TGTGCCAGCAGTCCCGGGGGGGCTGAAGCTTTCTTT. Its protein product is CASSPGGAEAFF.

As regards this clonotype: Since the CDR3 does not end with the conserved phenylalanine or tryptophan, this likely comes from a read error. The rearrangement joins TRBV6-1 to TRBJ1-5, with D perhaps matching TRBD1 (5 bases). The germline V gene encodes CDR1 MNHNS and CDR2 SASEGT. This CDR3 is built from 18 residues. The CDR3 region has the DNA TGTGCCAGCAGTGAGATGGCGTGGGGACGACATCACAATCGGCCCCAGCATTCT. It codes for CASSEMAWGRHHNRPQHS.

This rearrangement joins TRBV20-1 to TRBJ1-1, with a weak D call TRBD1 (6 bases). The germline V and J ends were trimmed by 4 bases and 3 bases, with 18 bases remaining between them. Germline CDR1 is DFQATT and CDR2 is SNEGSKA (reference sequence). This CDR3 contains 15 residues. The CDR3 nucleotides read TGCAGTGCTACCAAGAGTACAGGGTTGGACACTGAAGCTTTCTTT. Protein sequence: CSATKSTGLDTEAFF.

This clonotype was detected a few times. The rearrangement uses TRBV3-1 and TRBJ1-2; D gene uncertain. The CDR3 extends over 14 amino acids. V dropped 4 bases and J dropped 0 bases, with 9 bases sitting between them. Germline CDR1 is LGHDT and CDR2 is YNNKEL (reference sequence). The CDR3 DNA is TGTGCCAGCAGCCCCAGGACTCCTAACTATGGCTACACCTTC. As protein: CASSPRTPNYGYTF. The entire variable domain, with the rest obtained from reference TRBV3-1 and TRBJ1-2, is as follows: DTAVSQTPKYLVTQMGNDKSIKCEQNLGHDTMYWYKQDSKKFLKIMFSYNNKELIINETVPNRFSPKSPDKAHLNLHINSLELGDSAVYFCASSPRTPNYGYTFGSGTRLTVV.

In the case of this clonotype: This may be a read error, as it is one base from a much larger clone. The chain joins TRBV7-2 to TRBJ2-5; no reliable D call. Per the germline V gene, CDR1 is SGHTA and CDR2 is FQGNSA. The CDR3 runs 13 residues. CDR3 nucleotide sequence: TGTGCCAGCAGCCGACTGGAAGAAGAGACCCAGTGCTTC. Its translation is CASSRLEEETQCF.

This clonotype was observed a few times. The chain combines TRBV5-1 with TRBJ2-6; possibly TRBD1 for D (6 bases). From germline, CDR1 is SGHRS and CDR2 YFSETQ. CDR3 length: 15 amino acids. V was trimmed by 1 base and J by 2 bases, leaving 7 bases between them. The CDR3 DNA is TGCGCCAGCAGCTTGACAGGGACTGGGGCCAACGTCCTGACTTTC. Residues: CASSLTGTGANVLTF.

In its sample, this clonotype was seen many times. The chain employs TRBV28 and TRBJ1-1, with D possibly matching TRBD1 (5 bases). Per germline, CDR1 MDHEN and CDR2 SYDVKM. The length of the CDR3 is 14 residues. Trimming pared 1 base from V and 0 bases from J, leaving 6 bases between. CDR3 in amino acids: CASSLYRMNTEAFF. Written as DNA, the CDR3 is TGTGCCAGCAGTTTATACAGGATGAACACTGAAGCTTTCTTT.

The chain uses TRBV5-1 and TRBJ2-7, with 10 bases fitting TRBD2. Germline lookup yields CDR1 SGHRS and CDR2 YFSETQ. The CDR3 has 16 amino acids. Losses at the gene ends were 5 bases for V and 0 bases for J; bases not matched to a gene: 8. CDR3 residues: CASRSGTSDVSYEQYF. CDR3 DNA: TGCGCCAGCAGATCCGGGACTAGCGACGTCTCCTACGAGCAGTACTTC.

This chain uses TRBV20-1 with TRBJ1-5; TRBD1 might be the D (5 bases). The CDR3 has 13 residues. Between the trimmed V and J ends, which lost 2 bases and 7 bases, there was a span of 12 bases. CDR1 DFQATT and CDR2 SNEGSKA come from the germline V gene (reference sequence). Written as DNA, the CDR3 is TGCAGTGCTAGATTGGGGGTCGGACAGCCCCAGCATTTT. It yields the protein CSARLGVGQPQHF.

The gene calls are TRBV19 and TRBJ1-1, with D tentatively TRBD1 (5 bases). The CDR3 extends over 14 amino acids. The ends were cut back, 5 bases at V and 0 bases at J, with 10 bases in the middle. Per the germline V gene, CDR1 is LNHDA and CDR2 is SQIVND (reference sequence). CDR3 coding DNA: TGTGCCAGTAGTTCACAGGTAATGAACACTGAAGCTTTCTTT. Its translation: CASSSQVMNTEAFF.

This clonotype has at least ten counts. The chain uses TRBV2 and TRBJ1-1, with unresolved D. The germline V and J ends were trimmed by 3 bases and 0 bases, with 8 bases remaining between them. The CDR3 is 14 residues long. Per germline, CDR1 SNHLY and CDR2 FYNNEI. The CDR3 nucleotides read TGTGCCAGCAGTGATACACTTATGAACACTGAAGCTTTCTTT. Its translation: CASSDTLMNTEAFF.

This clonotype was seen ten or more times. V and J are TRBV6-5 and TRBJ1-2; tentatively, D is TRBD1 (6 bases). V lost 0 bases and J lost 4, with 15 bases in between. Looked up from germline, CDR1 is MNHEY and CDR2 is SVGAGI. The CDR3 spans 16 residues. Here the CDR3 reads CASSYSVDSAIYGYTF. CDR3 nucleotide sequence: TGTGCCAGCAGTTACTCGGTGGACAGCGCAATCTATGGCTACACCTTC.

This clonotype appeared many times. The chain combines TRBV2 with TRBJ2-5; 9 bases align to TRBD2. Germline V gene lookup returns CDR1 SNHLY and CDR2 FYNNEI. Germline trimming cut 9 bases from V and 5 bases from J; bases unmatched to any gene: 13. The CDR3 length is 15 residues. CDR3 region: CASQVRAGGLETQYF. CDR3 DNA sequence: TGTGCCAGTCAGGTTCGAGCGGGAGGTTTGGAGACCCAGTACTTC.

The gene calls are TRBV6-1 and TRBJ2-7; tentatively, D is TRBD2 (6 bases). V lost 8 bases and J 9 bases, leaving 17 bases between the germline ends. In germline, CDR1 is MNHNS, CDR2 SASEGT. The CDR3 sequence is 12 residues long. The CDR3 reads CASRPGALGQYF. DNA of the CDR3: TGTGCCAGCCGACCGGGAGCCCTAGGGCAGTACTTC.

In this sample, this clonotype turned up once. The chain is built from TRBV18 and TRBJ1-5, with D maybe TRBD1 (6 bases). V lost 6 bases and J lost 6, with 15 bases in between. CDR3 length: 14 residues. Per germline, CDR1 KGHSH and CDR2 LQKENI. Here the CDR3 DNA reads TGTGCCAGCTCCTCGGGGGCTTCGGCTCAGCCCCAGCATTTT. This codes for CASSSGASAQPQHF.

There are a few counts of this clonotype. V and J are TRBV7-2 and TRBJ1-1, with D perhaps TRBD1 (5 bases). Germline V lookup: CDR1 SGHTA, CDR2 FQGNSA. Trimming pared 5 bases from V and 5 bases from J, leaving 15 bases between. The CDR3 has 14 residues. The CDR3 reads CASSPQGGVTEAFF. In nucleotides, the CDR3 is TGTGCCAGCAGCCCTCAGGGCGGCGTTACTGAAGCTTTCTTT.

The table lists this clonotype with many counts. Here the CDR3 DNA reads TGTGCCAGCAGCTCACAGGGTTATAATTCACCCCTCCACTTT. Protein sequence: CASSSQGYNSPLHF. The rearrangement links TRBV28 to TRBJ1-6; possibly TRBD1 for D (6 bases). The CDR3 totals 14 residues. The germline V and J ends were trimmed by 6 bases and 4 bases, with 10 bases remaining between them. From germline, CDR1 is MDHEN and CDR2 SYDVKM.

Of note for this clonotype: A read error may be the cause here, since a much bigger clone is one base away. As DNA, the CDR3 is TGTGCCAGCAGTTTTGAGGTATATACCCCTTCAGGCTACGCCTTC. Its translation is CASSFEVYTPSGYAF. V usage is TRBV12-3 or TRBV12-4 and J usage is TRBJ1-2; D gene ambiguous. This CDR3 has 15 amino acids.

This clonotype was counted a few times. The chain couples TRBV3-1 to TRBJ1-2; the D gene is possibly TRBD1 (6 bases). V dropped 2 bases and J dropped 8 bases, with 15 bases sitting between them. Per germline, CDR1 LGHDT and CDR2 YNNKEL (reference sequence). The CDR3 contains 14 residues. The DNA for the CDR3 is TGTGCCAGCAGCCAAAGCAGGGGCGGGAGAGGCTACACCTTC. Amino acids: CASSQSRGGRGYTF.

This clonotype was picked up a small number of times. CDR3 sequence reads: CASSLGLAGSHEQFF. CDR3 nucleotide sequence: TGTGCCAGCAGCCTAGGACTAGCGGGATCCCATGAGCAGTTCTTC. This chain joins TRBV7-3 and TRBJ2-1; 12 bases match TRBD2. Germline V gene data show CDR1 as SGHTA and CDR2 as FQGTGA. This CDR3 comprises 15 residues. Unmatched junction bases numbered 7, after V lost 5 bases and J lost 8 bases.

This clonotype was observed many times. CDR3 coding DNA: TGTGCCAGCAGTTCCCACAGGGGGCTGACTAACTATGGCTACACCTTC. It yields the protein CASSSHRGLTNYGYTF. The J gene is TRBJ1-2, the V gene TRBV6-5; TRBD1 aligns across 9 bases. Trimming removed 4 bases from V and 0 bases from J; junction bases left unmatched: 6. Germline CDR1 reads MNHEY; CDR2 reads SVGAGI. This CDR3 is built from 16 residues.

The chain recombines TRBV20-1 with TRBJ1-1; D call uncertain. This CDR3 has 12 residues. Trimming took off 2 bases at V and 5 bases at J, with 9 bases between the two ends. The germline V gene has CDR1 DFQATT and CDR2 SNEGSKA (reference sequence). In nucleotides, the CDR3 is TGCAGTGCTAGAATGCTGGTAACTGAAGCTTTCTTT. Amino acids: CSARMLVTEAFF.

This clonotype appeared a few times. The chain recombines TRBV27 with TRBJ1-4; D not certain. V dropped 0 bases and J dropped 6 bases, with 11 bases sitting between them. Germline CDR1 and CDR2: MNHEY and SMNVEV (reference sequence). CDR3 size: 15 residues. In DNA form, the CDR3 reads TGTGCCAGCAGTTTATCGTCCCCGGCGGATGAAAAACTGTTTTTT. It yields the protein CASSLSSPADEKLFF. Drawing the rest from reference TRBV27 and TRBJ1-4, the complete variable domain is EAQVTQNPRYLITVTGKKLTVTCSQNMNHEYMSWYRQDPGLGLRQIYYSMNVEVTDKGDVPEGYKVSRKEKRNFPLILESPSPNQTSLYFCASSLSSPADEKLFFGSGTQLSVL.

This chain uses TRBV28 with TRBJ1-3; 7 bases map to TRBD1. Germline CDR1 MDHEN, CDR2 SYDVKM. CDR3 size: 17 residues. J lost 0 bases, V lost 5 bases, and 10 bases had no gene match. This chain's CDR3 is CASSPTGEVFSGNTIYF. The CDR3 DNA sequence: TGTGCCAGCAGTCCCACAGGGGAAGTATTCTCTGGAAACACCATATATTTT.